Listed here are 9 T cell receptor beta chains from one sample, sequenced in a study of cytomegalovirus exposure and HLA in healthy donors. The PCR had 60 Vbeta and 13 Jbeta primers. TCRdb keeps only in-frame clones here, not all; method: immunoSEQ multiplex PCR. The sample consists of 80,000 to 100,000 clones, 73% of them appearing once. The sequenced sample was PBMCs. All receptors come from a man in his forties in good health and CMV-seronegative.

The chain is built from TRBV7-9 and TRBJ1-1; TRBD1 aligns across 9 bases. V trimming: 1 base; J trimming: 7 bases; junction bases outside the gene matches: 4. The CDR3 is 14 residues long. The V gene's germline CDR1 is SEHNR and CDR2 FQNEAQ (reference sequence). This CDR3 is CASSLGTGDLEAFF. The CDR3 DNA is TGTGCCAGCAGCTTAGGGACAGGGGACCTTGAAGCTTTCTTT.

This clone was observed a handful of times. J is TRBJ2-7 and V is TRBV5-1; D is possibly TRBD1 (6 bases). CDR1 is SGHRS, CDR2 YFSETQ, per germline. Trimming removed 1 base from V and 6 bases from J, with 14 bases in between. This CDR3 comprises 14 residues. Here the CDR3 reads CASSLRQGPREQYF. The CDR3 DNA sequence: TGCGCCAGCAGCTTGCGCCAGGGGCCTCGCGAGCAGTACTTC. The whole variable domain, filled in from reference TRBV5-1 and TRBJ2-7, reads KAGVTQTPRYLIKTRGQQVTLSCSPISGHRSVSWYQQTPGQGLQFLFEYFSETQRNKGNFPGRFSGRQFSNSRSEMNVSTLELGDSALYLCASSLRQGPREQYFGPGTRLTVT.

In regard to this clone: The identical CDR3 is also encoded by other nucleotide sequences in the sample. The chain employs TRBV6-5 and TRBJ2-5; TRBD2 aligns across 13 bases. V gave up 2 bases and J gave up 3 bases; unmatched junction bases: 0. CDR1 is MNHEY and CDR2 is SVGAGI in the germline V gene. The CDR3 extends over 15 amino acids. CDR3 nucleotide sequence: TGTGCCAGCAGTTACGGACTAGCGGGGGAAGAGACCCAGTACTTC. Encoded protein: CASSYGLAGEETQYF.

The CDR3 protein is CASSRTSGGPYEQYF. The CDR3 nucleotides read TGTGCCAGCAGCCGGACTAGCGGGGGCCCCTACGAGCAGTACTTC. This chain connects TRBV6-5 to TRBJ2-7; the match to TRBD2 covers 13 bases. The CDR3 runs 15 residues. V trimming: 6 bases; J trimming: 2 bases; junction bases outside the gene matches: 4. Germline V lookup: CDR1 MNHEY, CDR2 SVGAGI.

The chain employs TRBV6-5 and TRBJ2-7; TRBD1 aligns across 7 bases. Germline V gives CDR1 MNHEY, CDR2 SVGAGI. There are 13 residues in the CDR3. After removal of 8 bases from V and 2 bases from J, the junction contained 6 bases not matched to a gene. CDR3 sequence (DNA): TGTGCCAGCGTCAGACAGGGCACCTACGAGCAGTACTTC. The encoded protein is CASVRQGTYEQYF.

The chain uses TRBV27 and TRBJ1-4; D might be TRBD1 (5 bases). CDR3 length: 14 residues. V gave up 5 bases and J gave up 8 bases, with 15 bases separating them. Germline V CDR1 and CDR2: MNHEY, SMNVEV (reference sequence). The CDR3 region has the DNA TGTGCCAGCAGTAGTTGGACATCCGAAGAAAAACTGTTTTTT. Translation gives CASSSWTSEEKLFF.

J is TRBJ2-5 and V is TRBV29-1, with D hard to call. Germline CDR1 is SQVTM and CDR2 is ANQGSEA. This CDR3 contains 14 residues. V was shortened by 2 bases and J by 4 bases, with 14 bases between the two germline ends. CDR3 loop: CSVEWSLVRETQYF. The CDR3 DNA follows: TGCAGCGTTGAATGGTCGCTAGTGCGAGAGACCCAGTACTTC.

The V and J genes are TRBV5-4 and TRBJ2-1, with D unresolved. The germline gives CDR1 SGHNT, CDR2 YYREEE (reference sequence). The CDR3 is 14 residues long. V was pared by 0 bases and J by 4 bases, with 8 bases between. The CDR3 DNA is TGTGCCAGCAGCTTGGAACTAACTTACAATGAGCAGTTCTTC. Encoded protein: CASSLELTYNEQFF.

This sequence joins TRBV19 and TRBJ1-1; 10 nucleotides agree with TRBD1. The CDR3 loop spans 14 amino acids. V shed 6 bases, J shed 4 bases, and the junction held 5 bases outside the gene matches. Germline V lookup: CDR1 LNHDA, CDR2 SQIVND (reference sequence). CDR3 sequence (DNA): TGTGCCAGTAGGACAGGGGGCGACGGCACTGAAGCTTTCTTT. Its protein product is CASRTGGDGTEAFF.